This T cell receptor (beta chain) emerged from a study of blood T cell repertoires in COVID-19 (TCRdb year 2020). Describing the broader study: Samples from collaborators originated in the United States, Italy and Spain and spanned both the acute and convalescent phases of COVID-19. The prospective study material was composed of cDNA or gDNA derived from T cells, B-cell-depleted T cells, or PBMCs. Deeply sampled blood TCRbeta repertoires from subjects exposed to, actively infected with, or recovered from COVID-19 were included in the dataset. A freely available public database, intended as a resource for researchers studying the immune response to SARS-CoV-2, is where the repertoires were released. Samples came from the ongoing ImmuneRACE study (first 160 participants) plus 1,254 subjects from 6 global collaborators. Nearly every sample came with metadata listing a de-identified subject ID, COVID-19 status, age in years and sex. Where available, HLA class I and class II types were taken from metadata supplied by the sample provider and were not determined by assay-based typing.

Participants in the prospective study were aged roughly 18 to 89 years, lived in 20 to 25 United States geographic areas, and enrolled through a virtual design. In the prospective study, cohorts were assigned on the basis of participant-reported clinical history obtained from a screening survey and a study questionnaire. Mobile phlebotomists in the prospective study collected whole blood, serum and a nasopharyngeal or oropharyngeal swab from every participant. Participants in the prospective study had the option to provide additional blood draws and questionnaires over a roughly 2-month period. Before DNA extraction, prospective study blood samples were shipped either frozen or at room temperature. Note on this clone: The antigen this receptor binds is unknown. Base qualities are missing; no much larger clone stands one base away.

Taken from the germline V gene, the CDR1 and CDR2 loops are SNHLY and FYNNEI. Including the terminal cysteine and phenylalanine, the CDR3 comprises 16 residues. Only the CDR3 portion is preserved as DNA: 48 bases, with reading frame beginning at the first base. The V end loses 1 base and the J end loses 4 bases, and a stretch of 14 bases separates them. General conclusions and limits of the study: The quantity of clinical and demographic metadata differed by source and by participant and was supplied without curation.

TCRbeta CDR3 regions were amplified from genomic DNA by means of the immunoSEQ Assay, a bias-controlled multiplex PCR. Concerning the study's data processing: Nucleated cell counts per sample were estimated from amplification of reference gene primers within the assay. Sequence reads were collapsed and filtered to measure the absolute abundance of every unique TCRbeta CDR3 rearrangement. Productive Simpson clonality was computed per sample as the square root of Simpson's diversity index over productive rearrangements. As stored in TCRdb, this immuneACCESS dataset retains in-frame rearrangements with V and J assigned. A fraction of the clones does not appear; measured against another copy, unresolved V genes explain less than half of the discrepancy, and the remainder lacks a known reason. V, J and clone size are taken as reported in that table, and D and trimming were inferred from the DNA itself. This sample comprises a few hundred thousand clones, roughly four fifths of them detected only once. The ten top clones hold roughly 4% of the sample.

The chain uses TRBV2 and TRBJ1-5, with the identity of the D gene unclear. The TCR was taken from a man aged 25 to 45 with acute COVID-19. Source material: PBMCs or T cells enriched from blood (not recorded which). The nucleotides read TGTGCCAGCAGTGAAGTTGGACTGGGTGGGAATCAGCCCCAGCATTTT. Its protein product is CASSEVGLGGNQPQHF.